Listed below are T cell receptor beta chains from one sample, sequenced in a study of T-cell memory formation after mild COVID-19. Each CDR3 protein gets one entry after TCRdb re-called the 5' RACE reads with MiXCR. The repertoire holds approximately 260,000 distinct CDR3 sequences, 15% to 20% seen once, with 22% in the top ten. What was sequenced was PBMCs or a T cell subset sorted from them (not recorded which). Receptors were obtained from a young man who had mild COVID-19 (a few samples of this study predate the infection). Cell type and time point are not known. Each CDR3 is given with its conserved first and last residue. The order of the fields is J gene, V gene, CDR3 protein.

J gene: TRBJ1-2; V gene: TRBV9; CDR3 protein: CASSVEYPEGRYGYTF
J gene: TRBJ1-6; V gene: TRBV18; CDR3 protein: CASTDQPGQNSPLHF
J gene: TRBJ1-1; V gene: TRBV20-1; CDR3 protein: CSARRDRVIMNTEAFF
J gene: TRBJ2-3; V gene: TRBV12-3/TRBV12-4; CDR3 protein: CASSPSGGLTDTQYF
J gene: TRBJ2-3; V gene: TRBV11-2; CDR3 protein: CASSLLGLRGGGTDTQYF
J gene: TRBJ1-1; V gene: TRBV29-1; CDR3 protein: CSGGQGNTEAFF
J gene: TRBJ2-3; V gene: TRBV19; CDR3 protein: CASSPGVSGGTDTQYF
J gene: TRBJ1-4; V gene: TRBV6-5; CDR3 protein: CASSYSMGTGGKEKLFF
J gene: TRBJ2-7; V gene: TRBV5-1; CDR3 protein: CASSPGTSGTEQYF
J gene: TRBJ2-2; V gene: TRBV3-1; CDR3 protein: CASSQGPDPGELFF
J gene: TRBJ1-2; V gene: TRBV4-3; CDR3 protein: CASSQDPQPYGYTF
J gene: TRBJ2-3; V gene: TRBV9; CDR3 protein: CASSVEDYPTDTQYF
J gene: TRBJ2-3; V gene: TRBV7-2; CDR3 protein: CASSLELAGDTQYF
J gene: TRBJ1-1; V gene: TRBV6-6; CDR3 protein: CASSYWGTNTEAFF